This T cell receptor (beta chain) was observed in a study of vaccination and CD4 T cells after COVID-19. The overall study: Median time from second vaccine dose to sampling was roughly 65 days (14 to 241). Culture controls were given either a CEFX pool, an HIV-1 Nef pool, or no peptide.

Concerning this clonotype: Its antigen is not known.

Sequencing of cultured CD4+ T cell DNA used the Oncomine TCR Beta short-read assay. MiXCR, run by TCRdb on the PCR reads, gives a single entry per CDR3 protein. Of just over 14,000 distinct CDR3 sequences detected, 73% appear once; the ten largest clones hold about a tenth. As for treatment: approximately 9-day PBMC culture with coronavirus spike peptide pools or control peptides (ViraFEST assay). With around 10 ug/ml peptide pools and around 9.6 IU/ml IL-2, PBMCs were cultured at about 2.2 million per well. This CDR3 has 17 residues. Sequenced input: CD4+ T cells from blood, cultured in vitro. The rearrangement joins TRBV21-1 to TRBJ2-3; no check of the table's D call, TRBD2, against the DNA was made. TRBV21-1 is flagged as a pseudogene. The clonotype originates from a human donor who had recovered from COVID-19. This chain's CDR3 is CASSKVPSVRDADTQYF. The CDR3 nucleotides are TGTGCCAGCAGCAAAGTCCCTAGCGTAAGGGATGCAGATACGCAGTATTTT.